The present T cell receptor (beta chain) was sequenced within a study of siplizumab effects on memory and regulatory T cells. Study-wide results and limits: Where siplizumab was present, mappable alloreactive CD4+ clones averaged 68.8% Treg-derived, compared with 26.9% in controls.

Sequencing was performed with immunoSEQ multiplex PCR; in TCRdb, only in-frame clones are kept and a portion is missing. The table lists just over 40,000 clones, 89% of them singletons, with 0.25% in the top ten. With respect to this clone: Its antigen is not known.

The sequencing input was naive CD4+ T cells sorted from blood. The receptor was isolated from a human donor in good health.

For the CDR3, the DNA is TGTGCCAGCAGGGAGCAGGGCCTGCGCACAGATACGCAGTATTTT. This translates into CASREQGLRTDTQYF. V gene TRBV7-2 combines with J gene TRBJ2-3; perhaps TRBD1 as D (5 bases). The ends were cut back, 6 bases at V and 1 base at J, with 14 bases in the middle. In germline, CDR1 is SGHTA, CDR2 FQGNSA. CDR3 length: 15 residues.